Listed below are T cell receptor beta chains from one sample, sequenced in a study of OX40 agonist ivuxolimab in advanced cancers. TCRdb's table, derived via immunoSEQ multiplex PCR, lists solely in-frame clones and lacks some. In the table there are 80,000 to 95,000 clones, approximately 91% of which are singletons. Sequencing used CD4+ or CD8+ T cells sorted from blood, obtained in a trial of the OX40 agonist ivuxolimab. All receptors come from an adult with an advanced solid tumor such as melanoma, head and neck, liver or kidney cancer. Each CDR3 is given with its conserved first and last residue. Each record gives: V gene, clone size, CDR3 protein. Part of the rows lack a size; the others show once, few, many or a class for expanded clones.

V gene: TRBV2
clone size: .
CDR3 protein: CASRQQGVGSPLHF

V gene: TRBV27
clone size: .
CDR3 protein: CASSFGGTRGTEAFF

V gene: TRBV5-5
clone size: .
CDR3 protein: CASSLFGEQYF

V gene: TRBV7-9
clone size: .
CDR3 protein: CASSLGTESYEQYF

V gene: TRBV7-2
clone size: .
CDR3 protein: CASSLGLGSASPGELFF

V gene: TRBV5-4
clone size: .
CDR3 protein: CASSPGGTRDTGELFF

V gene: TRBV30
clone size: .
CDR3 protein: CAWSAGNYGYTF

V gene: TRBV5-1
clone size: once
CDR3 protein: CASSSTGTGGTEAFF

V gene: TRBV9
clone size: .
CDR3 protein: CASSVETSGSGDNEQFF

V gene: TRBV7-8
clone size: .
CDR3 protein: CASSIRQGRGNQPQHF

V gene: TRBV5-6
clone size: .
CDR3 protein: CASSLGGGGEQYF

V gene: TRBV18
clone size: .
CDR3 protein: CASSPPGSYEQYF

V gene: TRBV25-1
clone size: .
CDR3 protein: CASSDVRGGYEQYF

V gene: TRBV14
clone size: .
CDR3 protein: CASSQRPHEGGDGYTF

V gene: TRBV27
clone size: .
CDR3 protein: CASSPSLAPSSYEQYF

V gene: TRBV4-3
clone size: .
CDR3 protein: CASSQESSVGRQETQYF

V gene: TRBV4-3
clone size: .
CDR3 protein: CASSQEWQGNQPQHF

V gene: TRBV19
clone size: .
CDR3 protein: CASSDTSLTTQSDTQYF

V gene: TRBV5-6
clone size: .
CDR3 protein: CASSREVSVIAKNIQYF

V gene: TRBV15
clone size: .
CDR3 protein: CATSITSNTEAFF

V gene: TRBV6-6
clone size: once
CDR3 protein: CASRSGQNYGYTF

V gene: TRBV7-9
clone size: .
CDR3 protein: CASFSWGRSSGNTIYF

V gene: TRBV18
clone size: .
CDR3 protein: CASSPRQGDEEYF

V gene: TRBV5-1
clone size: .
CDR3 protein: CASSLVLSGGARETQYF

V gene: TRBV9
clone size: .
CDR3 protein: CASSVLLAVAATVEQYF

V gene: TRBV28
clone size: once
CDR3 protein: CASSQGNREEKLFF